This T cell receptor beta chain was retrieved from a study of control samples from healthy donors and cancer patients. Clones were read by immunoSEQ multiplex PCR, and TCRdb kept only the in-frame ones, dropping some. The profile shows approximately 150,000 clones, 95% to 96% of them singletons. Trimming cost V 9 bases and J 6 bases, with 14 bases left between them. Germline CDR1 and CDR2: MNHEY and SMNVEV (reference sequence). CDR3 length: 13 amino acids. The rearrangement joins TRBV27 to TRBJ2-2; weak D call: TRBD2 (5 bases). Source material: blood. The TCR comes from a woman aged 25 to 39 in good health. This CDR3 is CASQAGGSGELFF. CDR3 nucleotides: TGTGCCAGTCAAGCCGGAGGTTCCGGGGAGCTGTTTTTT.